The T cell receptor beta chain described here comes from a study of T-cell memory formation after mild COVID-19. Study at large: TCR clusters were mostly confined to one donor each. Study-wide results and limits: Mostly located in CM and EM were contracting CD4+ clones, with contracting CD8+ clones located in EMRA. Clones contracting across day 15 to 85 had a balanced CD4/CD8 profile; later expanding clones leaned CD4+.

UMIs and sample barcodes were carried by the TCR alpha and TCR beta cDNA libraries that 5'RACE produced using constant-segment primers. Each CDR3 protein gets one entry after TCRdb re-called the 5' RACE reads with MiXCR. The sample includes about 110,000 distinct CDR3 sequences, about 18% of them seen just once. For this clonotype: Its specificity is unknown.

Germline CDR1 SGHTA, CDR2 FQGNSA. Between the trimmed V and J ends, which lost 1 base and 10 bases, there was a span of 19 bases. CDR3 length equals 15 residues. The material sequenced was PBMCs or a T cell subset sorted from them (not recorded which). The chain uses TRBV7-2 and TRBJ1-1, with a weak D call TRBD1 (6 bases). This receptor was taken from a man younger than 35 who had mild COVID-19 (a few samples of this study predate the infection). Cell type and time point are not known. CDR3 in amino acids: CASSLGGGTGLGAFF. CDR3 nucleotides: TGTGCCAGCAGCTTAGGAGGGGGTACAGGGTTGGGAGCTTTCTTT.